This T cell receptor (beta chain) came from a study of CD8+ T cells in alopecia areata. About the study: Each of the treated patients was given oral tofacitinib, 5 to 10 mg twice daily, for moderate-to-severe alopecia areata. Tofacitinib exposure lasted 6 to 18 months, followed by 6 months off drug.

RNA extraction and reverse transcription yielded cDNA as sequencing template. Assay used: immunoSEQ multiplex PCR; TCRdb lists only in-frame clones, some missing. The table shows over 150,000 clones, with more than 45% occurring only once. As to this clone: Its specificity is not known.

Regarding treatment: oral pan-JAK inhibitor, 5-10 mg twice daily. Study-level points and caveats: Scalp specimens additionally yield sequences from normal skin's resident alphabeta T cells. Significant decreases in scalp clonality and expanded CD8+ clones followed tofacitinib treatment.

This receptor was obtained from a human donor with alopecia areata. Source: CD4+ T cells sorted from blood, taken at week 24, from a patient treated with tofacitinib.

The CDR3 here is CATSRDPKLMGRGNEQFF. The CDR3 coding sequence is TGTGCCACCAGCAGAGATCCCAAACTGATGGGGAGGGGGAATGAGCAGTTCTTC. The chain recombines TRBV15 with TRBJ2-1, with D possibly being TRBD2 (7 bases). CDR1 is LNHNV, CDR2 YYDKDF, per germline (reference sequence). The CDR3 has 18 amino acids. V was clipped by 0 bases and J by 7 bases, with 22 bases between them.